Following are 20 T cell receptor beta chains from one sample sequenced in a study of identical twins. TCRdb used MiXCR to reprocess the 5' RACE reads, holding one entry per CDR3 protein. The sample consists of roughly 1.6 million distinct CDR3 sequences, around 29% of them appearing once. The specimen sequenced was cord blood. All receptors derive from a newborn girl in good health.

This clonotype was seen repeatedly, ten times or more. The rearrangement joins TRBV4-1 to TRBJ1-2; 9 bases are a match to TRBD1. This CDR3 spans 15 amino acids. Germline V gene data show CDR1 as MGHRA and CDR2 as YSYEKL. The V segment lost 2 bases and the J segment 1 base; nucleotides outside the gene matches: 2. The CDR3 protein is CASSQPGQGNYGYTF. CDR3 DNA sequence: TGCGCCAGCAGCCAACCGGGACAGGGTAACTATGGCTACACCTTC.

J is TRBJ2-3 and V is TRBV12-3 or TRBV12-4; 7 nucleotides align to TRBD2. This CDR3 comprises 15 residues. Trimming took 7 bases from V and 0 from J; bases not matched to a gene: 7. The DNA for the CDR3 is TGTGCCAGCACCAGCGGGACTCCTAGCACAGATACGCAGTATTTT. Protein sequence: CASTSGTPSTDTQYF.

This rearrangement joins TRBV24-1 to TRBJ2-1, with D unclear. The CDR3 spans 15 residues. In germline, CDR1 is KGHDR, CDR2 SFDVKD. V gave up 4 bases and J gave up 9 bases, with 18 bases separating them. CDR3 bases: TGTGCCACCAGTGACCTAGTCGCCCCTTCTGGTGAGCAGTTCTTC. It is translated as CATSDLVAPSGEQFF.

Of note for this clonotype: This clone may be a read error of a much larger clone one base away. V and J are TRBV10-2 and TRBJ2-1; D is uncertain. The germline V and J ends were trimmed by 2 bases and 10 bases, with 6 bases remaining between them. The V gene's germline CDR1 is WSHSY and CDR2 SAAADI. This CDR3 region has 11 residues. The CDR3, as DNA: TGCGCCAGCAGTGAGCCCCCCGAGCAGTTCTTC. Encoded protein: CASSEPPEQFF.

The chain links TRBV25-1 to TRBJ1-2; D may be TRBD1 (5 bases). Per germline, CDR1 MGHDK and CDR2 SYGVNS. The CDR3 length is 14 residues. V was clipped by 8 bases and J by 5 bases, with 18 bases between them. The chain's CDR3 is CASASRDGPYGYTF. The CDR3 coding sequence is TGTGCCAGCGCAAGTCGGGACGGACCTTATGGCTACACCTTC.

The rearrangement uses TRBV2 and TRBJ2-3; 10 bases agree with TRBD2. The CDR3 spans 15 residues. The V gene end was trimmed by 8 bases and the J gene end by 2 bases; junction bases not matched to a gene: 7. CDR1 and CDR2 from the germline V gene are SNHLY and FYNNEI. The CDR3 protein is CASRVGLAATDTQYF. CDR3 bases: TGTGCCAGCCGGGTAGGACTAGCGGCCACAGATACGCAGTATTTT.

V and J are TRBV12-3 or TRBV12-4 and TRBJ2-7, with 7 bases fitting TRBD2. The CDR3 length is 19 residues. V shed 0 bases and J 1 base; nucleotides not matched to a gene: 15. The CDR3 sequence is CASSLALRGLAVNSYEQYF. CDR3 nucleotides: TGTGCCAGCAGTTTAGCGCTTCGTGGGCTAGCGGTGAATTCCTACGAGCAGTACTTC.

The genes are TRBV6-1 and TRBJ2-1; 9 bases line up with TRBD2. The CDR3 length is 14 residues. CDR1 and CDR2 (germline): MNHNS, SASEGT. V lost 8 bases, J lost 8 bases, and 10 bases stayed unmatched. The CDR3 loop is CASSKVLAGHEQFF. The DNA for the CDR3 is TGTGCCAGCTCGAAAGTGCTAGCGGGGCATGAGCAGTTCTTC.

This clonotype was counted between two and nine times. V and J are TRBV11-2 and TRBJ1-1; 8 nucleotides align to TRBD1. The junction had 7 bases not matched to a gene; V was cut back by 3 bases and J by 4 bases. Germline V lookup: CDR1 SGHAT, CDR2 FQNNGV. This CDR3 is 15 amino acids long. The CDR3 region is CASSFLSQGATEAFF. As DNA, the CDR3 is TGTGCCAGCAGCTTCCTCTCGCAGGGGGCCACTGAAGCTTTCTTT.

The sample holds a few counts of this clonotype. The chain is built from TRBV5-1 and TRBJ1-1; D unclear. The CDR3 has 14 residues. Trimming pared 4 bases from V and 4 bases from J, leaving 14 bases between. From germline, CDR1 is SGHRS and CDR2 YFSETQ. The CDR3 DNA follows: TGCGCCAGCAGCCCCCAGTACCCAAGCACTGAAGCTTTCTTT. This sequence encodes CASSPQYPSTEAFF. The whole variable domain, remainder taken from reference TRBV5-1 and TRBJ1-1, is KAGVTQTPRYLIKTRGQQVTLSCSPISGHRSVSWYQQTPGQGLQFLFEYFSETQRNKGNFPGRFSGRQFSNSRSEMNVSTLELGDSALYLCASSPQYPSTEAFFGQGTRLTVV.

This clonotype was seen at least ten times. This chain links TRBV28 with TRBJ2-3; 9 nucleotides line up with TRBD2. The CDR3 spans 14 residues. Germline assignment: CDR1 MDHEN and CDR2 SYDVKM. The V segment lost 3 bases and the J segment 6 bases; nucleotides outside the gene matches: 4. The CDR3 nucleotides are TGTGCCAGCAGTTTCCTAGCGGGAAGTGATACGCAGTATTTT. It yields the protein CASSFLAGSDTQYF.

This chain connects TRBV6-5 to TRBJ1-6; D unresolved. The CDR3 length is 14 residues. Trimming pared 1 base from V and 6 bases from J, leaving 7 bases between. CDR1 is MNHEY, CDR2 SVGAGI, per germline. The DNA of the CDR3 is TGTGCCAGCAGTTACTACGGGGTTAATTCACCCCTCCACTTT. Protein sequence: CASSYYGVNSPLHF.

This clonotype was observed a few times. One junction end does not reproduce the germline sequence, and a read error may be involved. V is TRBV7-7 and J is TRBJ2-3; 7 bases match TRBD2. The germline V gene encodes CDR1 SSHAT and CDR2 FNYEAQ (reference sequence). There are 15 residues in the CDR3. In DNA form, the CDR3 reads TGTGCTAGCAGCCCCTACGGGAGGCCCCCAGATACGCAGTATTTT. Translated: CASSPYGRPPDTQYF.

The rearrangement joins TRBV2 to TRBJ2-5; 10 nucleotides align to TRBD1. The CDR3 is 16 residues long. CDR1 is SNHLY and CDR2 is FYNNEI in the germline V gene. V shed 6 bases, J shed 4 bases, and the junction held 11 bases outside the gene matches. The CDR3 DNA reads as TGTGCCAGCAGGATGGTGGGGACAGGGGTGGGAGAGACCCAGTACTTC. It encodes CASRMVGTGVGETQYF.

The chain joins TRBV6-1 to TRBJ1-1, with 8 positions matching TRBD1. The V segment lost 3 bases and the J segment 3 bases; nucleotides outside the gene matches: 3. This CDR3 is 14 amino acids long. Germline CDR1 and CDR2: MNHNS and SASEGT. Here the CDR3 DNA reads TGTGCCAGCAGTGACAGGGGGCGATACACTGAAGCTTTCTTT. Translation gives CASSDRGRYTEAFF.

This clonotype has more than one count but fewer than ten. The chain's CDR3 is CASSPPHTAYNEQFF. CDR3 nucleotide sequence: TGTGCCAGCAGCCCCCCCCACACAGCCTACAATGAGCAGTTCTTC. The chain is built from TRBV9 and TRBJ2-1, with D unresolved. The CDR3 is made up of 15 amino acids. CDR1 SGDLS and CDR2 YYNGEE come from the germline V gene. V was shortened by 4 bases and J by 2 bases, with 13 bases between the two germline ends.

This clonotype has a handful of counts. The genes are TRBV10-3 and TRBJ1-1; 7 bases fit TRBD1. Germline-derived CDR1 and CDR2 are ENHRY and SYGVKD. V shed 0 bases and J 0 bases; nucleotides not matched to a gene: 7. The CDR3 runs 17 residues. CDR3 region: CAISESPGQTMNTEAFF. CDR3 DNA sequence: TGTGCCATCAGTGAGTCACCGGGACAGACAATGAACACTGAAGCTTTCTTT.

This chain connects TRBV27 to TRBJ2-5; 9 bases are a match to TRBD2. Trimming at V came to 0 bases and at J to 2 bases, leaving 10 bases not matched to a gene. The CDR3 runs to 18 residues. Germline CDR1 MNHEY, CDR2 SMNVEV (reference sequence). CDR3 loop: CASSLSGLAGTIQETQYF. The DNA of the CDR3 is TGTGCCAGCAGTTTATCCGGTCTAGCGGGAACCATTCAAGAGACCCAGTACTTC.

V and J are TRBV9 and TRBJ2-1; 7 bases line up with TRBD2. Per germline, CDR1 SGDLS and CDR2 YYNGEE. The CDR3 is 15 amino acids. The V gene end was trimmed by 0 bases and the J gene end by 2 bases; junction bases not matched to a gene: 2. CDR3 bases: TGTGCCAGCAGCGTAGATCTAGCGGCCTACAATGAGCAGTTCTTC. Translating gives CASSVDLAAYNEQFF.

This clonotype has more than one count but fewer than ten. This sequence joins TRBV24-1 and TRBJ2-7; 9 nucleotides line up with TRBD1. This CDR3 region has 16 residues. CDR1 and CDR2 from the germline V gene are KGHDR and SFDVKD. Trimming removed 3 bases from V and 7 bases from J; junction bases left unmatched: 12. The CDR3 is CATSDPDRGSYNEQYF. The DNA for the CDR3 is TGTGCCACCAGTGATCCAGACAGGGGGTCCTACAATGAGCAGTACTTC.